This TCR beta chain comes out of a study of blood T cell repertoires in COVID-19. Study at large: Collection of acute and convalescent COVID-19 samples took place in the United States, Italy and Spain. The cDNA or gDNA used as material had been derived from T cells, B-cell-depleted T cells, or PBMCs.

Original handling: Estimates of nucleated cell counts were drawn from the amplification of reference gene primers. Method: immunoSEQ multiplex PCR; TCRdb's copy keeps in-frame clones and lacks some. The DNA was the basis for D and trimming; V, J and clone size are from that table. The table has under 85,000 clones, more than 60% seen once; the top ten hold more than 9%. CDR1 and CDR2 (germline): SGHTA, FQGNSA. The length of the CDR3 is 16 residues. Trimming cost V 4 bases and J 7 bases; bases outside gene matches: 14. The chain is built from TRBV7-2 and TRBJ2-7; TRBD2 matches 9 bases. The TCR sequence derives from a human donor in a cohort sampled during active COVID-19. Sequencing was done on a sample of peripheral blood. CDR3 in DNA: TGTGCCAGCAGCTCTCCCCTCGGACTAGCGAAAGGGGAGCAGTACTTC. It encodes CASSSPLGLAKGEQYF.